This T cell receptor beta chain was documented in a study of OX40 agonist ivuxolimab in advanced cancers. Background on the study: Patients received intravenous ivuxolimab every 2 weeks at 0.01 to 10 mg/kg.

Per the germline V gene, CDR1 is MDHEN and CDR2 is SYDVKM. The CDR3 is 13 residues long. The V gene lost 5 bases and the J gene lost 3 bases, with 11 bases spanning the gap. This clone was seen more than once but under ten times. What it binds is unknown. Method: immunoSEQ multiplex PCR; TCRdb's copy keeps in-frame clones and lacks some. The sample shows about 42,000 clones, approximately 86% of them seen only once. Study results and limitations: Expanded clones tended on average to be more numerous among CD8+ T cells than CD4+. Antigen targets of the expanded peripheral T cells went undetermined.

The rearrangement uses TRBV28 and TRBJ2-7; weak D call: TRBD1 (6 bases). The input for sequencing was CD4+ or CD8+ T cells sorted from blood, taken in a trial of the OX40 agonist ivuxolimab. The TCR was taken from an adult with an advanced solid tumor such as melanoma, head and neck, liver or kidney cancer. The CDR3 bases are TGTGCCAGCAGTATAGACAGGTTCTACGAGCAGTACTTC. Translated: CASSIDRFYEQYF.